A single sample is the source of the 14 T cell receptor beta chains below, sequenced in a study of T cell repertoires in cytomegalovirus infection. MiXCR, applied by TCRdb to the reads, yields one record per CDR3 protein. This table has roughly 500,000 distinct CDR3 sequences, approximately 15% appearing once. The sample comprised CD8+ T cells from PBMCs. Source of these receptors: a human donor in good health (CMV status not recorded). Some clones in this sample may be carry-over from other donors' samples.

This clonotype was recorded once. The gene calls are TRBV4-2 and TRBJ2-1, with TRBD1 identical over 8 bases. The ends lost 0 bases at V and 7 bases at J; junction bases unmatched: 11. CDR3 size: 17 residues. The germline V gene has CDR1 LGHNA and CDR2 YNFKEQ. Here the CDR3 DNA reads TGTGCCAGCAGCCAAGAAGCGACGGGGCAGGGGGCAAATGAGCAGTTCTTC. Its translation is CASSQEATGQGANEQFF.

A note on this clonotype: Germline is not matched at one junction end, which may reflect a read error. The chain joins TRBV4-1 to TRBJ1-5; D unclear. This CDR3 comprises 15 residues. The germline V gene has CDR1 MGHRA and CDR2 YSYEKL. The CDR3 DNA reads as TGTGCCAGCAAGTTAAGGGTGGAGAGCAATCAGCCCCAGCATTTT. This gives the protein CASKLRVESNQPQHF.

This clonotype was counted ten times or more. The chain carries TRBV7-9 and TRBJ2-1, with D unclear. This CDR3 comprises 13 residues. V gave up 2 bases and J gave up 6 bases, with 8 bases separating them. From germline, CDR1 is SEHNR and CDR2 FQNEAQ (reference sequence). CDR3 nucleotide sequence: TGTGCCAGCAGCTTATGGGATCCCAATGAGCAGTTCTTC. Encoded protein: CASSLWDPNEQFF.

A single count supports this clonotype. V gene TRBV19 combines with J gene TRBJ2-3, with 7 bases fitting TRBD2. The CDR3 runs to 15 residues. With 6 bases clipped from V and 2 bases from J, the junction kept 8 bases outside the gene matches. CDR1 and CDR2 from the germline V gene are LNHDA and SQIVND (reference sequence). The CDR3: CASSSWRESTDTQYF. The CDR3 nucleotides read TGTGCCAGTAGCAGCTGGCGGGAGTCCACAGATACGCAGTATTTT.

This clonotype was counted only a few times. The chain couples TRBV19 to TRBJ1-6; D is possibly TRBD1 (5 bases). CDR1 is LNHDA and CDR2 is SQIVND in the germline V gene (reference sequence). Trimming removed 1 base at V and 8 bases at J, with 9 bases between. This CDR3 has 14 amino acids. For the CDR3, the DNA is TGTGCCAGTAGTATAGGGGGGGTGGATTCACCCCTCCACTTT. Its protein is CASSIGGVDSPLHF.

The rearrangement links TRBV28 to TRBJ2-5; D may be TRBD1 or TRBD2 (5 bases each). Germline V CDR1 and CDR2: MDHEN, SYDVKM. This CDR3 contains 13 residues. V lost 11 bases and J lost 5, with 18 bases in between. The CDR3 region has the DNA TGTGCCGGTGGGGACCTGAGGACGGAGACCCAGTACTTC. Amino acids: CAGGDLRTETQYF.

This clonotype occurred many times. The V call is TRBV27, the J call TRBJ2-7, with D hard to call. Germline V gene lookup returns CDR1 MNHEY and CDR2 SMNVEV (reference sequence). V was cut by 0 bases and J by 5 bases, with 14 bases left in between. The CDR3 consists of 15 residues. CDR3 bases: TGTGCCAGCAGTTTATCGTCGAGACGCCTGAACGAGCAGTACTTC. Translation: CASSLSSRRLNEQYF.

This clonotype was found many times. CDR3 amino acids: CASSQGLAGGTSYEQYF. DNA of the CDR3: TGTGCCAGCAGTCAAGGACTAGCGGGAGGGACATCCTACGAGCAGTACTTC. V and J are TRBV12-3 or TRBV12-4 and TRBJ2-7; 15 positions agree with TRBD2. This CDR3 contains 17 residues. V dropped 5 bases and J dropped 1; count of bases not matched to a gene: 6.

This clonotype was detected ten times or more. This chain uses TRBV25-1 with TRBJ2-2; D uncertain. Germline loops: CDR1 MGHDK, CDR2 SYGVNS. Trimming removed 4 bases at V and 3 bases at J, with 6 bases between. The CDR3 is 13 amino acids. CDR3 bases: TGTGCCAGCAGTGCCGACTACACCGGGGAGCTGTTTTTT. Encoded protein: CASSADYTGELFF.

This clonotype came up many times. The CDR3 nucleotides read TGTGCCAGCAGCACCGGGACAGGGAGCTACGAGCAGTACTTC. Its translation is CASSTGTGSYEQYF. The chain links TRBV7-6 to TRBJ2-7; the match to TRBD1 covers 9 bases. CDR1 SGHVS and CDR2 FNYEAQ come from the germline V gene. CDR3 length equals 14 residues. V trimming: 5 bases; J trimming: 3 bases; junction bases outside the gene matches: 5.

This clonotype was seen a few times. The rearrangement uses TRBV6-1 and TRBJ1-2; weak D call: TRBD1 (5 bases). CDR1 and CDR2 (germline): MNHNS, SASEGT. V lost 0 bases, J lost 10 bases, and 9 bases lay in between. CDR3 length: 12 residues. CDR3 nucleotides: TGTGCCAGCAGTGAAGCGGGACGTGACTACACCTTC. This translates into CASSEAGRDYTF.

Regarding this clonotype: A much larger clone lies a single base off, so this may be a read error. The chain is built from TRBV7-8 and TRBJ2-1; 7 bases map to TRBD2. CDR1 is SGHVS and CDR2 is FQNEAQ in the germline V gene. The CDR3 has 15 amino acids. The CDR3 DNA is TGTGCCAGCAGCTGGGGGGGGGGGTCCAACAATGATCAGTTCTTC. Protein: CASSWGGGSNNDQFF.

This clonotype has ten or more counts. CDR3 amino acids: CASQPLAGTDTQYF. CDR3 nucleotides: TGTGCCAGCCAACCCCTGGCGGGCACAGATACGCAGTATTTT. V gene TRBV28 combines with J gene TRBJ2-3, with no clear D. V was pared by 8 bases and J by 1 base, with 13 bases between. Germline CDR1 is MDHEN and CDR2 is SYDVKM. There are 14 residues in the CDR3.

This clonotype was seen repeatedly, ten times or more. The V call is TRBV27, the J call TRBJ1-2, with a tentative D call TRBD1 (6 bases). V lost 6 bases to trimming and J lost 4 bases, with 9 bases between them. This CDR3 has 12 residues. CDR1 and CDR2 from the germline V gene are MNHEY and SMNVEV (reference sequence). The CDR3 sequence is CASSSGAYGYTF. DNA of the CDR3: TGTGCCAGCAGCTCAGGGGCCTATGGCTACACCTTC.